Each of the 26 T cell receptor beta chains below was sequenced from the same sample in a study of CD8+ T cells in alopecia areata. RNA, once extracted, was reverse transcribed into cDNA for use as the sequencing template. TCRdb's copy holds only in-frame clones and misses some; the assay was immunoSEQ multiplex PCR. Of about 200,000 clones listed, 55% to 70% are singletons. Described treatment: oral pan-JAK inhibitor, 5-10 mg twice daily. The source material was CD4+ T cells sorted from blood, sampled at week 4, from a patient treated with tofacitinib. The receptors shown here come from a human donor with alopecia areata.

The rearrangement joins TRBV7-9 to TRBJ2-1; TRBD2 matches 9 bases. The CDR3 is 15 amino acids. CDR1 and CDR2 (germline): SEHNR, FQNEAQ (reference sequence). Trimming took 4 bases from V and 2 from J; bases not matched to a gene: 3. The CDR3 DNA reads as TGTGCCAGCAGCTCCTTAGCGGGGGCCTACAATGAGCAGTTCTTC. This codes for CASSSLAGAYNEQFF.

This clone has a handful of counts. The CDR3 loop reads CASGTYRETQYF. The CDR3 nucleotides read TGTGCCAGCGGAACCTATCGAGAGACCCAGTACTTC. The rearrangement uses TRBV7-2 and TRBJ2-5; D is unclear. There are 12 residues in the CDR3. V was trimmed by 8 bases and J by 4 bases, leaving 11 bases between them. Germline V gene data show CDR1 as SGHTA and CDR2 as FQGNSA.

This clone was recorded a few times. The rearrangement links TRBV4-1 to TRBJ2-7; TRBD2 might be the D (7 bases). Germline values: CDR1 MGHRA, CDR2 YSYEKL. CDR3 length equals 17 residues. Trimming left V 0 bases short and J 4 bases short, with 19 bases between. CDR3 protein: CASSQDRKRGDTYEQYF. CDR3 bases: TGCGCCAGCAGCCAAGATCGAAAACGGGGGGACACTTACGAGCAGTACTTC.

This sequence joins TRBV5-1 and TRBJ2-7; the D gene is possibly TRBD1 (6 bases). In germline, CDR1 is SGHRS, CDR2 YFSETQ. The CDR3 sequence is 13 residues long. The V and J ends lost 4 bases and 7 bases respectively, with 15 bases between them. The CDR3 nucleotides read TGCGCCAGCAGCCGGGACAACTCTGGTGAGCAGTACTTC. Amino acid sequence: CASSRDNSGEQYF.

The rearrangement uses TRBV27 and TRBJ1-2; D is perhaps TRBD1 (5 bases). The V end lost 4 bases, the J end lost 5 bases, and 14 bases lay between the germline ends. The CDR3 is made up of 14 amino acids. Germline lookup yields CDR1 MNHEY and CDR2 SMNVEV (reference sequence). CDR3 DNA: TGTGCCAGCAGTTACAGGCAGCACATTTATGGCTACACCTTC. Translated, it gives CASSYRQHIYGYTF.

In its sample, this clone was seen a few times. This chain links TRBV29-1 with TRBJ1-1; D might be TRBD1 (5 bases). This CDR3 contains 15 residues. CDR1 and CDR2 from the germline V gene are SQVTM and ANQGSEA. Trimming stripped 6 bases from V and 5 bases from J, with 22 bases between. DNA of the CDR3: TGCAGCGTAGCCGACTTTTCCGGCGGGGGGACTGAAGCTTTCTTT. The encoded protein is CSVADFSGGGTEAFF.

The chain combines TRBV5-4 with TRBJ2-5, with no clear D. Between the trimmed V and J ends, which lost 2 bases and 5 bases, there was a span of 10 bases. This CDR3 has 13 amino acids. Germline values: CDR1 SGHNT, CDR2 YYREEE (reference sequence). The CDR3 loop is CASSFKGVETQYF. The CDR3 nucleotides read TGTGCCAGCAGCTTCAAGGGCGTGGAGACCCAGTACTTC. Combining the CDR3 with reference TRBV5-4 and TRBJ2-5 gives the whole variable domain ETGVTQSPTHLIKTRGQQVTLRCSSQSGHNTVSWYQQALGQGPQFIFQYYREEENGRGNFPPRFSGLQFPNYSSELNVNALELDDSALYLCASSFKGVETQYFGPGTRLLVL.

The gene calls are TRBV15 and TRBJ2-2; D is perhaps TRBD2 (5 bases). CDR1 and CDR2 (germline): LNHNV, YYDKDF (reference sequence). The V end lost 5 bases, the J end lost 4 bases, and 8 bases lay between the germline ends. The CDR3 consists of 13 residues. This CDR3 is CATSDRGTGELFF. As DNA, the CDR3 is TGTGCCACCAGCGATCGGGGCACCGGGGAGCTGTTTTTT.

This chain connects TRBV4-2 to TRBJ1-2, with a possible D match to TRBD1 (6 bases). The V gene lost 4 bases and the J gene lost 0 bases, with 15 bases spanning the gap. Per the germline V gene, CDR1 is LGHNA and CDR2 is YNFKEQ. The CDR3 has 16 amino acids. The CDR3 bases are TGTGCCAGCAGCCCGGAAGGGGGGCCGTCTAACTATGGCTACACCTTC. Translating it yields CASSPEGGPSNYGYTF.

This clone was seen a handful of times. The chain couples TRBV5-1 to TRBJ2-5; tentative D call: TRBD1 (5 bases). Germline values: CDR1 SGHRS, CDR2 YFSETQ. CDR3 size: 13 residues. V dropped 0 bases and J dropped 5 bases, with 8 bases sitting between them. CDR3 DNA: TGCGCCAGCAGCTTGGCCAGGGCCGAGACCCAGTACTTC. Its translation is CASSLARAETQYF.

This chain uses TRBV7-8 with TRBJ2-7; TRBD1 is a possible D gene (6 bases). This CDR3 spans 15 amino acids. Deletions cut 1 base from V and 2 bases from J, with 12 bases between. CDR1 and CDR2 from the germline V gene are SGHVS and FQNEAQ. CDR3 residues: CASSLGGGQTYEQYF. As DNA, the CDR3 is TGTGCCAGCAGCTTAGGAGGGGGTCAAACCTACGAGCAGTACTTC.

The chain is built from TRBV9 and TRBJ2-6; TRBD1 is a possible D gene (5 bases). This CDR3 spans 13 amino acids. The ends were cut back, 7 bases at V and 4 bases at J, with 9 bases in the middle. In germline, CDR1 is SGDLS, CDR2 YYNGEE. The CDR3 DNA sequence: TGTGCCAGCCGACAGAACGGGGCCAACGTCCTGACTTTC. It specifies CASRQNGANVLTF. Variable domain in full (rest from reference TRBV9 and TRBJ2-6): DSGVTQTPKHLITATGQRVTLRCSPRSGDLSVYWYQQSLDQGLQFLIQYYNGEERAKGNILERFSAQQFPDLHSELNLSSLELGDSALYFCASRQNGANVLTFGAGSRLTVL.

This clone is a singleton in its sample. This chain uses TRBV30 with TRBJ1-3; D perhaps matches TRBD1 (5 bases). Germline V gene data show CDR1 as GTSNPN and CDR2 as SVGIG (reference sequence). The V end was cut by 4 bases, the J end by 0 bases, with 16 bases between. This CDR3 comprises 16 residues. The CDR3 DNA is TGTGCCTGGATGGGGCGACAGTTCCACTCTGGAAACACCATATATTTT. Translated: CAWMGRQFHSGNTIYF.

CDR3 residues: CAWSVGGTYNSPLHF. In DNA, the CDR3 is TGTGCCTGGAGTGTAGGGGGAACCTATAATTCACCCCTCCACTTT. V usage is TRBV30 and J usage is TRBJ1-6, with a weak D call TRBD1 (6 bases). Germline loops: CDR1 GTSNPN, CDR2 SVGIG (reference sequence). The CDR3 runs 15 residues. V lost 0 bases and J lost 2, with 8 bases in between.

J is TRBJ1-2 and V is TRBV25-1; D is uncertain. Germline values: CDR1 MGHDK, CDR2 SYGVNS. This CDR3 is built from 13 residues. Trimming left V 2 bases short and J 8 bases short, with 12 bases between. DNA of the CDR3: TGTGCCAGCAGTGAAGGTGAACTGGGGGGCTACACCTTC. As protein: CASSEGELGGYTF.

CDR3 nucleotide sequence: TGCGCCAGCAGGAAGCAGCTAGGAAGCTCCTACGAGCAGTACTTC. Protein: CASRKQLGSSYEQYF. The rearrangement joins TRBV4-3 to TRBJ2-7; D is ambiguous. The CDR3 is 15 residues long. Germline loops: CDR1 LGHNA, CDR2 YSLEER. V shed 6 bases and J shed 0 bases, with 15 bases lying between them.

V usage is TRBV30 and J usage is TRBJ2-5; 7 bases are a match to TRBD1. The J call may be faulty, since TRBJ2-7 better matches the DNA end. The CDR3 loop spans 15 amino acids. CDR1 is GTSNPN and CDR2 is SVGIG in the germline V gene (reference sequence). This CDR3 reads CAWSALGQATYEQYF. The CDR3 region has the DNA TGTGCCTGGAGTGCACTAGGACAGGCAACCTACGAGCAGTACTTC.

This clone has more than one count but fewer than ten. The CDR3 here is CASSLGQGANRELFF. CDR3 sequence (DNA): TGCGCCAGCAGCTTGGGACAGGGGGCGAACCGGGAGCTGTTTTTT. The genes are TRBV5-1 and TRBJ2-2; 10 bases match TRBD1. CDR1 is SGHRS and CDR2 is YFSETQ in the germline V gene. V lost 0 bases, J lost 9 bases, and 5 bases stayed unmatched. This CDR3 contains 15 residues.

The genes are TRBV19 and TRBJ2-7, with 10 bases identical to TRBD2. V was pared by 4 bases and J by 2 bases, with 5 bases of the junction left unmatched. The CDR3 has 15 amino acids. Looked up from germline, CDR1 is LNHDA and CDR2 is SQIVND (reference sequence). For the CDR3, the DNA is TGTGCCAGTAGTACTCTAGCGGGGGACGCCTACGAGCAGTACTTC. Translation: CASSTLAGDAYEQYF.

This CDR3 reads CASSQDIAANYGYTF. In DNA, the CDR3 is TGTGCCAGCAGCCAAGATATAGCTGCTAACTATGGCTACACCTTC. The chain carries TRBV4-2 and TRBJ1-2; unclear D gene. This CDR3 is built from 15 residues. CDR1 and CDR2 from the germline V gene are LGHNA and YNFKEQ. V was pared by 0 bases and J by 0 bases, with 8 bases between.

The sample holds a few counts of this clone. V usage is TRBV30 and J usage is TRBJ1-5, with D unresolved. The CDR3 covers 9 residues. The germline CDR1 and CDR2 sequences are GTSNPN and SVGIG (reference sequence). Between the trimmed V and J ends, which lost 8 bases and 6 bases, there was a span of 5 bases. The CDR3 coding sequence is TGTGCCCAACGTCAGCCCCAGCATTTT. It yields the protein CAQRQPQHF.

This clone was seen a single time. J is TRBJ2-2 and V is TRBV29-1; D perhaps matches TRBD1 (6 bases). The germline CDR1 and CDR2 sequences are SQVTM and ANQGSEA. With 8 bases removed from V and 5 bases from J, the gap between germline ends came to 18 bases. CDR3 length: 14 residues. The CDR3 is CSSLEQGSTGELFF. DNA of the CDR3: TGCAGCTCCTTAGAGCAGGGGAGTACCGGGGAGCTGTTTTTT.

The J gene is TRBJ2-1, the V gene TRBV30; no firm D call. The ends were cut back, 3 bases at V and 4 bases at J, with 10 bases in the middle. This CDR3 spans 13 amino acids. Germline lookup yields CDR1 GTSNPN and CDR2 SVGIG (reference sequence). In nucleotides, the CDR3 is TGTGCCTGGAGGTTCGGCAGGTACAATGAGCAGTTCTTC. It yields the protein CAWRFGRYNEQFF.

The chain is built from TRBV30 and TRBJ2-1; D uncertain. The CDR3 totals 13 residues. Germline lookup yields CDR1 GTSNPN and CDR2 SVGIG (reference sequence). V was shortened by 1 base and J by 9 bases, with 13 bases between the two germline ends. For the CDR3, the DNA is TGTGCCTGGAGTGCACTTCCTCGTGGTGAGCAGTTCTTC. Amino acid sequence: CAWSALPRGEQFF. Drawing the rest from reference TRBV30 and TRBJ2-1, the complete variable domain is SQTIHQWPATLVQPVGSPLSLECTVEGTSNPNLYWYRQAAGRGLQLLFYSVGIGQISSEVPQNLSASRPQDRQFILSSKKLLLSDSGFYLCAWSALPRGEQFFGPGTRLTVL.

This chain joins TRBV29-1 and TRBJ1-1, with D tentatively TRBD1 (6 bases). In germline, CDR1 is SQVTM, CDR2 ANQGSEA. V lost 4 bases and J lost 2, with 11 bases in between. This CDR3 contains 13 residues. CDR3 amino acids: CSVAGEFNTEAFF. The CDR3 coding sequence is TGCAGCGTTGCAGGGGAATTTAACACTGAAGCTTTCTTT.

This chain connects TRBV7-9 to TRBJ1-1; D possibly corresponds to TRBD1 (6 bases). Looked up from germline, CDR1 is SEHNR and CDR2 is FQNEAQ (reference sequence). This CDR3 spans 17 amino acids. V lost 1 base and J lost 4, with 19 bases in between. The CDR3 region has the DNA TGTGCCAGCAGCTTAGGTACAACAGGGACTTTGGGCACTGAAGCTTTCTTT. Amino acids: CASSLGTTGTLGTEAFF.